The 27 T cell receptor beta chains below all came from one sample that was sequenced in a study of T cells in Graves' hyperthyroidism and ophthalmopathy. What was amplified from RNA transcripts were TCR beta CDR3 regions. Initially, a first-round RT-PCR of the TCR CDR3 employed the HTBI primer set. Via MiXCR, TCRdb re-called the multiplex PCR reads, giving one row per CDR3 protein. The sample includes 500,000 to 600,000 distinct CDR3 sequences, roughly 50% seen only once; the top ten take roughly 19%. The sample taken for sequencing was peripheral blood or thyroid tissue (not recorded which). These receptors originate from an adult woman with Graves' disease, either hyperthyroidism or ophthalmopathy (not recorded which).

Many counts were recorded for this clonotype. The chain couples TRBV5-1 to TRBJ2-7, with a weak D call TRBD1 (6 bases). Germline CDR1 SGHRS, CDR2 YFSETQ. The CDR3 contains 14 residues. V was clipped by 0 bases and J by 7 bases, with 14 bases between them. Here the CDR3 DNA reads TGCGCCAGCAGCTTGGAGACGTCTCAGGGGGAGCAGTACTTC. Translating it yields CASSLETSQGEQYF.

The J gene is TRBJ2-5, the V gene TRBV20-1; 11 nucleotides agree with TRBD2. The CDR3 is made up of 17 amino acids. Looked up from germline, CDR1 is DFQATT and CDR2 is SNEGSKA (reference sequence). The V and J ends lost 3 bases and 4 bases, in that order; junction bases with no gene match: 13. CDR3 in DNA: TGCAGTGCTAGTCCTGGACTAGCGGGTCAAACGGGAGAGACCCAGTACTTC. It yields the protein CSASPGLAGQTGETQYF.

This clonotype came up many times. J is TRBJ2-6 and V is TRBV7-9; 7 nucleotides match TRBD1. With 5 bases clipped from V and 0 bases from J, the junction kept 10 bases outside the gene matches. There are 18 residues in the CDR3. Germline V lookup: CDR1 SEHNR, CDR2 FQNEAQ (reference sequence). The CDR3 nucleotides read TGTGCCAGCAGCGATTGGACAGGAAGCCCCTCTGGGGCCAACGTCCTGACTTTC. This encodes CASSDWTGSPSGANVLTF.

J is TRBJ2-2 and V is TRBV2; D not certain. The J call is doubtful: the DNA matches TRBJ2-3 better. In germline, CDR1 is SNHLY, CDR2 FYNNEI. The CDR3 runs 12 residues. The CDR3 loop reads CASSEFPDTQYF. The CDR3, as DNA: TGTGCCAGCAGTGAGTTCCCGGATACGCAGTATTTT.

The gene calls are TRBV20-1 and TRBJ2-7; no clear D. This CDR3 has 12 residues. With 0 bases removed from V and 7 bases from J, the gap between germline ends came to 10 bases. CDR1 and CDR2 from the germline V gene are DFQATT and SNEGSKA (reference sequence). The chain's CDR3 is CSARDPVGEQYF. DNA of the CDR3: TGCAGTGCTAGAGACCCGGTCGGGGAGCAGTACTTC.

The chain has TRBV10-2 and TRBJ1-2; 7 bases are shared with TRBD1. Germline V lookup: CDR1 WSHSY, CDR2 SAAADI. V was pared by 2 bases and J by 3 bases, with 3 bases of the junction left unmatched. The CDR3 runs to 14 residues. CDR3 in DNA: TGCGCCAGCAGTGAGAGGGGGCGCGACTATGGCTACACCTTC. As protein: CASSERGRDYGYTF.

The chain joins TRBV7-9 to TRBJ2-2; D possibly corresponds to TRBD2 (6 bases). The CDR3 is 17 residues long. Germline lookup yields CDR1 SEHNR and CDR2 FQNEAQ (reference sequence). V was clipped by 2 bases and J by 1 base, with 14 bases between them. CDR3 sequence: CASSLPPLGGNTGELFF. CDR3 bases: TGTGCCAGCAGCTTACCCCCGCTGGGGGGGAACACCGGGGAGCTGTTTTTT.

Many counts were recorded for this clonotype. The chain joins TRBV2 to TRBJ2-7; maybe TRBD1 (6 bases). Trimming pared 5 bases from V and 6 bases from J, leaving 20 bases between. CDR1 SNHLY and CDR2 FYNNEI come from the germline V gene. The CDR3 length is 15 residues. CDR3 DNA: TGTGCCAGCAGTTTTTTTGGGGGCGTTGGGGTCGAGCAGTACTTC. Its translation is CASSFFGGVGVEQYF.

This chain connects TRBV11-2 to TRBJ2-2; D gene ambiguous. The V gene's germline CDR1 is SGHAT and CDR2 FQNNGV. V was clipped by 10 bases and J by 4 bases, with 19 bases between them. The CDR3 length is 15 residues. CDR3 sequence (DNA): TGTGCCAACATGCAGCGCCGGTCGCCCACCGGGGAGCTGTTTTTT. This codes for CANMQRRSPTGELFF.

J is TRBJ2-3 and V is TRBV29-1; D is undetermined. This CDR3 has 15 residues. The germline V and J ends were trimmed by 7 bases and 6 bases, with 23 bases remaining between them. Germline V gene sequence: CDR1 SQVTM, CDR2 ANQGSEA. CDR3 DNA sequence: TGCAGCGCCCCAGGACCCGCTAACACACACGATACGCAGTATTTT. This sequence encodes CSAPGPANTHDTQYF.

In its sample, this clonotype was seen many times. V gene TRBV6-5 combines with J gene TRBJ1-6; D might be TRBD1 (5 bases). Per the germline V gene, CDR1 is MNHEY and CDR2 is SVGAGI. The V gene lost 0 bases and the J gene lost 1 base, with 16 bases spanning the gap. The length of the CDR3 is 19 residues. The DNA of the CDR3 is TGTGCCAGCAGTTACTCGAGAAGGGGAGTGATTTCCTATAATTCACCCCTCCACTTT. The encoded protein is CASSYSRRGVISYNSPLHF.

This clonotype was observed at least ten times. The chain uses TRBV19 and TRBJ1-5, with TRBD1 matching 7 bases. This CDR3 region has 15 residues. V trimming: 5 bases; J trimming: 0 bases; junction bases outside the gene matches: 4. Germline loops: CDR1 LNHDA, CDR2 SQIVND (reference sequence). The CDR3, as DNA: TGTGCCAGTAGTTACAGGGGTACTAGCAATCAGCCCCAGCATTTT. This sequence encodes CASSYRGTSNQPQHF.

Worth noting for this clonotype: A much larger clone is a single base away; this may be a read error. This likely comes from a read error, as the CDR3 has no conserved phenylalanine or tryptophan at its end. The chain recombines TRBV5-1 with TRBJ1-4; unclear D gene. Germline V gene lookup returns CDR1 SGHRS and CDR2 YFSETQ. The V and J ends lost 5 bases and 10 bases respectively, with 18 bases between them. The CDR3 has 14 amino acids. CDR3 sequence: CASRPQRDAGKLFL. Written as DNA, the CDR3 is TGCGCCAGCAGACCCCAAAGGGATGCCGGAAAACTGTTTCTT.

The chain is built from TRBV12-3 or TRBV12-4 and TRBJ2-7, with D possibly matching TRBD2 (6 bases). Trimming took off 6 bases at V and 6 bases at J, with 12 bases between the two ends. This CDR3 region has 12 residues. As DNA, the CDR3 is TGTGCCAGCAGAACCGGGACTGGCGAGCAGTACTTC. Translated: CASRTGTGEQYF.

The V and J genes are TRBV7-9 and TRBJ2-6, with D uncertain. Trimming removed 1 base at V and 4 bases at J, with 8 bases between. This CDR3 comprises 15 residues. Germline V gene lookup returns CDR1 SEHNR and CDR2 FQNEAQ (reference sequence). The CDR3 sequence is CASSLVTQGANVLTF. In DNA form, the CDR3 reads TGTGCCAGCAGCTTAGTGACGCAGGGGGCCAACGTCCTGACTTTC.

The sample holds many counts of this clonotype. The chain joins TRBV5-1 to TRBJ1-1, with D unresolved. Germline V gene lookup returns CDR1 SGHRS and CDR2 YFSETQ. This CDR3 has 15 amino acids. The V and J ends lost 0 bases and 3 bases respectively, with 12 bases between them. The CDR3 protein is CASSLGPGQDTEAFF. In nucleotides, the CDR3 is TGCGCCAGCAGCTTGGGCCCCGGGCAGGACACTGAAGCTTTCTTT. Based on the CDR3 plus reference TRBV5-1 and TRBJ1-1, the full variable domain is KAGVTQTPRYLIKTRGQQVTLSCSPISGHRSVSWYQQTPGQGLQFLFEYFSETQRNKGNFPGRFSGRQFSNSRSEMNVSTLELGDSALYLCASSLGPGQDTEAFFGQGTRLTVV.

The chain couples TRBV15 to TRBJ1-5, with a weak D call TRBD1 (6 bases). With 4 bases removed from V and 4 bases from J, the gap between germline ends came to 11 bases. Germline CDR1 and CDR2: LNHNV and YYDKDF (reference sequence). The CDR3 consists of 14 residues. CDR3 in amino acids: CATSIRTENQPQHF. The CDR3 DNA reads TGTGCCACCAGCATCCGGACAGAGAATCAGCCCCAGCATTTT.

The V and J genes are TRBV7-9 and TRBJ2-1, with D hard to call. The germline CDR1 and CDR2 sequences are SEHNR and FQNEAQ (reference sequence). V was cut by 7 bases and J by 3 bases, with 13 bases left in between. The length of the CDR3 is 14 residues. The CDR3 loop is CASTEALSYNEQFF. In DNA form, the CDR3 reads TGTGCCAGCACCGAAGCCTTAAGCTACAATGAGCAGTTCTTC.

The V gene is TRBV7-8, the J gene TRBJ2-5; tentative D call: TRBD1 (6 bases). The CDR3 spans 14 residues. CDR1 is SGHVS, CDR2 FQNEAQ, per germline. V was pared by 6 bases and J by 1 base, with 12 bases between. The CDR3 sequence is CASSHDRSQETQYF. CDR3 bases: TGTGCCAGCAGTCACGACAGGAGCCAAGAGACCCAGTACTTC.

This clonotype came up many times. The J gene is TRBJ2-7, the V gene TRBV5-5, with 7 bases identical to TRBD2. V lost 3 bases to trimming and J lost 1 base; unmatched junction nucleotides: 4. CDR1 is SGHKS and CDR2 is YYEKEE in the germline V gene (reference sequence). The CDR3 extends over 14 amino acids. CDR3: CASSSIAGSYEQYF. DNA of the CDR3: TGTGCCAGCAGCTCAATAGCGGGTTCCTACGAGCAGTACTTC. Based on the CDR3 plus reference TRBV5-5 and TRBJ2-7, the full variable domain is DAGVTQSPTHLIKTRGQQVTLRCSPISGHKSVSWYQQVLGQGPQFIFQYYEKEERGRGNFPDRFSARQFPNYSSELNVNALLLGDSALYLCASSSIAGSYEQYFGPGTRLTVT.

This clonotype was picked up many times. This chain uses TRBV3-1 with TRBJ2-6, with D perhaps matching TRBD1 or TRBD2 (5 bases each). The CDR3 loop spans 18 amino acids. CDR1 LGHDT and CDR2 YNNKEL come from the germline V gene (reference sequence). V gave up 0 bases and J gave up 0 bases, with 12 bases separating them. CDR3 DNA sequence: TGTGCCAGCAGCCAAGACCCAGGGACCGTCTCTGGGGCCAACGTCCTGACTTTC. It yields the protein CASSQDPGTVSGANVLTF.

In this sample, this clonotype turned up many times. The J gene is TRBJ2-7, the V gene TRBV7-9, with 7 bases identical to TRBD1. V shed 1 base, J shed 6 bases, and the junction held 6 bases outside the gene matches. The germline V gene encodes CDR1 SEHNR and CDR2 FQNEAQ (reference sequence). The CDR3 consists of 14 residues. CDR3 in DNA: TGTGCCAGCAGCTTAGGGACGACAGGGACCGAGCAGTACTTC. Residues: CASSLGTTGTEQYF.

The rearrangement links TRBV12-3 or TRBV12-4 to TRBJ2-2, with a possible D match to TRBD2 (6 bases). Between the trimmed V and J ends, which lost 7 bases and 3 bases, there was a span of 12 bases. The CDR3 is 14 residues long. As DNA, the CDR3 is TGTGCCAGCAATAATGGAGGGGACACCGGGGAGCTGTTTTTT. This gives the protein CASNNGGDTGELFF.

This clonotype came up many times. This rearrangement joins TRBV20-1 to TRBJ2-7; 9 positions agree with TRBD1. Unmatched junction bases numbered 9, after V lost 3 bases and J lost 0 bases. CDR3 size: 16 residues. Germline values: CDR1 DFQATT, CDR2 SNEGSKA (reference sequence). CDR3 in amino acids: CSARNLGQGISYEQYF. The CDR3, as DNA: TGCAGTGCTAGGAACTTAGGACAGGGGATCTCCTACGAGCAGTACTTC.

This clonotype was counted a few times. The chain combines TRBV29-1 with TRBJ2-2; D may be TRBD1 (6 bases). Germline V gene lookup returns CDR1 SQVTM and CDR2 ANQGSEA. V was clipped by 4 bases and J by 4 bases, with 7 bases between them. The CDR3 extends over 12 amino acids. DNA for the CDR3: TGCAGCGTTGGGACAGTCACCGGGGAGCTGTTTTTT. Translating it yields CSVGTVTGELFF.

CDR3 protein: CAISEGTVGMETQYF. CDR3 bases: TGTGCCATCAGTGAGGGGACAGTGGGTATGGAGACCCAGTACTTC. V gene TRBV10-3 combines with J gene TRBJ2-5; 7 bases fit TRBD1. With V trimmed by 2 bases and J by 5 bases, 8 bases remained unmatched. Germline V gene data show CDR1 as ENHRY and CDR2 as SYGVKD. There are 15 residues in the CDR3.

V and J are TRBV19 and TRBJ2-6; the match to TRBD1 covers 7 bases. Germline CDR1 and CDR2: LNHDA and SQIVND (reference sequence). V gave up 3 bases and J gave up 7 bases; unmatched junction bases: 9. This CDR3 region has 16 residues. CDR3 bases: TGTGCCAGTAGTATTTACAGGGGCGCTGAAGCCAACGTCCTGACTTTC. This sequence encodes CASSIYRGAEANVLTF. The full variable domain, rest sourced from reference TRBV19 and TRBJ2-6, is DGGITQSPKYLFRKEGQNVTLSCEQNLNHDAMYWYRQDPGQGLRLIYYSQIVNDFQKGDIAEGYSVSREKKESFPLTVTSAQKNPTAFYLCASSIYRGAEANVLTFGAGSRLTVL.